This T cell receptor (beta chain) appears in the sequencing data of a study of blood T cell repertoires in COVID-19. Study background: Acute-phase and convalescent COVID-19 samples originated in the United States, Italy and Spain. T cells, B-cell-depleted T cells, or PBMCs provided the cDNA or gDNA that served as material.

V lost 10 bases and J 9 bases, leaving 4 bases between the germline ends. Germline assignment: CDR1 MRHNA and CDR2 SNTAGT. This CDR3 contains 9 residues. Authors' methods: The assay estimated nucleated cells by amplifying reference gene primers. Here immunoSEQ multiplex PCR was the method, and the copy in TCRdb shows in-frame clones only, minus some. D and trimming were read from the DNA, whereas the V and J calls and clone size are those reported in that table. The table includes 85,000 to 110,000 clones, roughly 90% detected once. Specimen: peripheral blood. This TCR came from a woman aged 55-69 years with acute or convalescent COVID-19. The rearrangement joins TRBV6-4 to TRBJ1-6; D not resolved. The CDR3 sequence is CATRSPLHF. In DNA form, the CDR3 reads TGTGCCACCCGTTCACCCCTCCACTTT.